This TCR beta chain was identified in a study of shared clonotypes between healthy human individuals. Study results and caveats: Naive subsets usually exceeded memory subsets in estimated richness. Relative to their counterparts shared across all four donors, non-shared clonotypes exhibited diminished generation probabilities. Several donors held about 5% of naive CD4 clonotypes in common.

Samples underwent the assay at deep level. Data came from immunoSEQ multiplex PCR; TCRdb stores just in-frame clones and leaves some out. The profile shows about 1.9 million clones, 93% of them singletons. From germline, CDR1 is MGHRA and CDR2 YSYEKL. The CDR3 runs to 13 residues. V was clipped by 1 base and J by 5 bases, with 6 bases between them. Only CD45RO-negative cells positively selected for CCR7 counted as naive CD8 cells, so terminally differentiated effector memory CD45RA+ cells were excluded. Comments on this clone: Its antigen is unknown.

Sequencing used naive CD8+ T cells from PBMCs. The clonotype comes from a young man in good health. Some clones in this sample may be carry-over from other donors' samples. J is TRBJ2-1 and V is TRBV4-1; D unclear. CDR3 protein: CASSQVADNEQFF. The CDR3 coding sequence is TGCGCCAGCAGCCAAGTTGCGGACAATGAGCAGTTCTTC.